Detailed here is one TCR beta chain. This clone was seen more than once but under ten times. It lacks a known antigen. Qualities for individual bases were not recorded, and no much larger clone is one base off. CDR1 and CDR2 were assigned from the germline V gene as SGHTS and YDEGEE. The trim is 1 base for V and 5 bases for J, with a gap of 18 bases between the germline ends. The CDR3, from cysteine to phenylalanine, totals 16 residues. Here the CDR3 DNA is all that survives: 48 bases in frame from base 1. These data come from a study of OX40 agonist ivuxolimab in advanced cancers. Background on the whole study: The costimulatory receptor OX40 (CD134) was targeted by ivuxolimab, a fully human IgG2 agonistic monoclonal antibody. Intravenous ivuxolimab was administered to patients every 2 weeks at six dose levels: 0.01, 0.1, 0.3, 1.5, 3 and 10 mg/kg. Of the approximately 53 patients in dose escalation, some 19 had hepatocellular carcinoma, about 15 had melanoma, 9 had renal cell carcinoma and 9 had head and neck cancer. In the dose-escalation cohort, over 65% of patients were male, and the mean age was around 60 years, with a range of about 23 to 90. Patients were allowed to have had prior anti-PD-1, anti-PD-L1 or anti-CTLA-4 therapy, and 40% of the dose-escalation patients had been treated with checkpoint inhibitors. Partial responses were achieved by three dose-escalation patients, of whom one had hepatocellular carcinoma and two had cutaneous melanoma. Peripheral TCRbeta sequencing was intended to test whether TCR sequence diversity was altered and clonal T-cell expansion was caused by ivuxolimab. The paper reports the monotherapy dose-escalation portion (N = 52 patients) of the phase I ivuxolimab trial.

Patients with autoimmune disease history or receiving systemic immunosuppression were excluded from the trial. Peripheral blood for TCR sequencing was collected from all dose cohorts at baseline, on cycle 4 day 1, and on cycle 7 day 1. Samples were obtained from an open-label, multicenter, first-in-human phase I dose-escalation trial of ivuxolimab. Adults with locally advanced or metastatic melanoma, renal cell carcinoma, hepatocellular carcinoma or head and neck squamous cell carcinoma were enrolled in the trial. Before TCR sequencing, CD4+ T cells and CD8+ T cells were sorted from peripheral blood as separate populations. Summary of the overall study and its limitations: Low levels of normalized T-cell clonal expansion were also shown by some nonresponding patients. Which antigens the clonally expanded peripheral T cells were specific for was not determined. After ivuxolimab, more expanded clones were found on average in CD8+ T cells than in CD4+ T cells. In the 0.1-3.0 mg/kg groups, partial responders had among the lowest normalized peripheral clonal expansion, particularly in CD8+ T cells. Clonal expansion of both CD4+ and CD8+ blood T cells was observed from baseline to week 6 at doses 0.1 to 3.0 mg/kg.

Genomic DNA was isolated from the sorted cells so that the TCRbeta CDR3 region could be sequenced. The immunoSEQ Assay was used to sequence the TCRbeta CDR3 regions. As stored in TCRdb, this immuneACCESS dataset retains in-frame rearrangements with V and J assigned. A fraction of the clones does not appear; measured against another copy, unresolved V genes explain less than half of the discrepancy, and the remainder lacks a known reason. The sample includes about 90,000 clones, with around 83% observed a single time. About 0.22% of the sample is in the top ten clones. This TCR came from an adult with an advanced solid tumor such as melanoma, head and neck, liver or kidney cancer. Specimen: CD4+ or CD8+ T cells sorted from blood, collected in a trial of the OX40 agonist ivuxolimab. Recombination joined TRBV5-8 with TRBJ1-2; no D gene can be assigned with confidence. Read as DNA, the sequence is TGTGCCAGCAGCTTGAACGCGGCGGCTCTTGGTTATGGCTACACCTTC. Its amino acids are CASSLNAAALGYGYTF.